This T cell receptor beta chain came from a study of T-cell reconstitution after alpha-beta-depleted transplantation in children. Construction of the TCRbeta library involved unique molecular identifiers. TCRdb redid the calling of the PCR reads with MiXCR, one entry per CDR3 protein. Among about 100,000 distinct CDR3 sequences, about 6.5% were seen once, and the ten largest hold about 23%. Study-level results: Fresh T-cell production supplied most of the T-cell counts and diversity seen one year after transplant. Several hundred expanded graft clones reportedly gave rise to the alpha-beta T cells present about two months after transplant.

This clonotype appeared many times. Its cognate antigen is unknown. Germline values: CDR1 SQVTM, CDR2 ANQGSEA. With 0 bases removed from V and 0 bases from J, the gap between germline ends came to 13 bases. The CDR3 sequence is 16 residues long. The source material was PBMCs, mostly from graft donor cells, sampled 360 days after TCRalphabeta/CD19-depleted stem cell transplant. V is TRBV29-1 and J is TRBJ2-3; no clear D. The TCR originated in a male patient aged 2-15 years who had a stem cell transplant for acute lymphoblastic leukemia, so the T cells may come from the graft donor. This chain's CDR3 is CSVEDPPPRSTDTQYF. The CDR3 DNA reads TGCAGCGTTGAAGATCCGCCTCCTCGTAGCACAGATACGCAGTATTTT.